This T cell receptor beta chain comes out of a study of cytomegalovirus exposure and HLA in healthy donors. Study outcomes and limitations: Apparent HLA restriction characterized most CMV-associated TCR beta chains in a later analysis. Most TCR sequences showed up rarely, but some public TCRs showed up in many donors. A later look showed TCR association rates differing by HLA locus, highest for DRB1 and lowest for HLA-C.

A note on this clone: What it recognizes is unknown.

PCR employed 60 Vbeta and 13 Jbeta primers. Sequencing used immunoSEQ multiplex PCR; TCRdb keeps in-frame clones, though not all of them. The table for this sample gives 150,000 or so clones. Sequenced input: PBMCs. The clonotype originates from a woman aged 60-70 years in good health and CMV-seronegative.

The CDR3 sequence is CASSVGENQPQHF. The CDR3 DNA reads as TGTGCCAGCAGCGTAGGAGAAAATCAGCCCCAGCATTTT. The J gene is TRBJ1-5, the V gene TRBV9; no clear D. V lost 0 bases and J 4 bases, leaving 5 bases between the germline ends. CDR3 length: 13 amino acids. Looked up from germline, CDR1 is SGDLS and CDR2 is YYNGEE.